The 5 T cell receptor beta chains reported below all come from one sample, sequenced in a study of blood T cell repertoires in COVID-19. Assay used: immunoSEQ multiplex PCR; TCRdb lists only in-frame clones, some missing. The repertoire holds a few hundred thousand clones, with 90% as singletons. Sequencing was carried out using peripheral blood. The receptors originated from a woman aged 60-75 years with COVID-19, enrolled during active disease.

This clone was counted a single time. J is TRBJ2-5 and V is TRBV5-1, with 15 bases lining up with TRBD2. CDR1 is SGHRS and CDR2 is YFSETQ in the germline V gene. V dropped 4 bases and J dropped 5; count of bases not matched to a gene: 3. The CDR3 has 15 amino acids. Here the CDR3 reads CASSPGTSGGETQYF. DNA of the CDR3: TGCGCCAGCAGCCCGGGGACTAGCGGGGGGGAGACCCAGTACTTC.

The CDR3 DNA sequence: TGTGCCAGCAGCCCGCGCCTAGCGGGGGGGCAGGAGACCCAGTACTTC. Translated: CASSPRLAGGQETQYF. This rearrangement joins TRBV7-2 to TRBJ2-5; TRBD2 agrees at 12 bases. The CDR3 covers 16 residues. Germline-derived CDR1 and CDR2 are SGHTA and FQGNSA. V gave up 5 bases and J gave up 5 bases; unmatched junction bases: 9.

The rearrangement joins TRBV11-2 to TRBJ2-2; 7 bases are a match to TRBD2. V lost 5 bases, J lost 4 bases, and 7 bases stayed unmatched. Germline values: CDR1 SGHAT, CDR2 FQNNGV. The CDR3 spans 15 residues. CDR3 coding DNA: TGTGCCAGCAGCCGGACTAGTCGTGGCACCGGGGAGCTGTTTTTT. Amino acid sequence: CASSRTSRGTGELFF.

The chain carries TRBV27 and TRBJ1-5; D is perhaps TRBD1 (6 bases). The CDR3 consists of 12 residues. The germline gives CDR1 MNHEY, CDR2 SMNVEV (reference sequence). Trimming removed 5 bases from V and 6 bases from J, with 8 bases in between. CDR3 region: CASSGGGQPQHF. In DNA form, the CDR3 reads TGTGCCAGCAGTGGGGGCGGTCAGCCCCAGCATTTT.

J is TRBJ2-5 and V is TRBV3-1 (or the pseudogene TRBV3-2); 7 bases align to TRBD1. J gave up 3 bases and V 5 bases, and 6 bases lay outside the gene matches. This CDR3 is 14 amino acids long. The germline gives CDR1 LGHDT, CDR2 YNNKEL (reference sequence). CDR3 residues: CASSSPGTEETQYF. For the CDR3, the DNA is TGTGCCAGCAGCTCACCCGGGACAGAAGAGACCCAGTACTTC.